The 30 T cell receptor beta chains below were found in one sample sequenced in a study of a mutant IDH1 vaccine in newly diagnosed glioma. Time point described: week 23, last vaccination. Each dose delivered 300 ug of mutant IDH1 20-mer peptide subcutaneously with imiquimod. Antigens for these TCRs are unknown. Repertoires were generated with immunoSEQ multiplex PCR, while TCRdb's copy carries only in-frame clones and drops some. The sample lists roughly 43,000 clones, roughly 80% occurring once. The material sequenced was PBMCs, taken from a glioma patient whose treatment included an IDH1 peptide vaccine. The source of these receptors is a woman under 30 with glioma. Some clones in this sample may be carry-over from other donors' samples.

In this sample, this clone turned up once. The chain uses TRBV5-1 and TRBJ2-2; D is ambiguous. Germline loops: CDR1 SGHRS, CDR2 YFSETQ. The V and J ends lost 1 base and 0 bases respectively, with 7 bases between them. The CDR3 is made up of 15 amino acids. CDR3 in DNA: TGCGCCAGCAGCTTGCTTGCCACGAACACCGGGGAGCTGTTTTTT. It yields the protein CASSLLATNTGELFF.

The chain couples TRBV27 to TRBJ1-3, with no clear D. This CDR3 spans 13 amino acids. The germline V gene has CDR1 MNHEY and CDR2 SMNVEV (reference sequence). The ends were cut back, 5 bases at V and 2 bases at J, with 7 bases in the middle. This CDR3 reads CASSTAAGNTIYF. The CDR3 bases are TGTGCCAGCAGTACAGCAGCTGGAAACACCATATATTTT.

V gene TRBV25-1 combines with J gene TRBJ2-5, with a possible D match to TRBD1 (6 bases). V lost 2 bases and J 2 bases, leaving 9 bases between the germline ends. CDR3 length: 14 residues. Germline values: CDR1 MGHDK, CDR2 SYGVNS. CDR3 in DNA: TGTGCCAGCAGTGAACCAGGACAGCAAGAGACCCAGTACTTC. Translation: CASSEPGQQETQYF.

The table lists this clone with a count of one. This chain links TRBV5-1 with TRBJ2-7; D uncertain. This CDR3 is built from 15 residues. V lost 4 bases and J 2 bases, leaving 16 bases between the germline ends. Germline lookup yields CDR1 SGHRS and CDR2 YFSETQ. CDR3 in amino acids: CASSRERRPAYEQYF. Written as DNA, the CDR3 is TGCGCCAGCAGCCGAGAACGCAGACCGGCCTACGAGCAGTACTTC.

The chain uses TRBV29-1 and TRBJ1-2; D is possibly TRBD1 (6 bases). Germline loops: CDR1 SQVTM, CDR2 ANQGSEA. This CDR3 is 15 amino acids long. V gave up 0 bases and J gave up 3 bases, with 14 bases separating them. The CDR3 bases are TGCAGCGTTGAAGAGGGGACAACCTACTACTATGGCTACACCTTC. Amino acid sequence: CSVEEGTTYYYGYTF.

This rearrangement joins TRBV9 to TRBJ1-5, with D tentatively TRBD1 (5 bases). The CDR3 is 14 residues long. Germline assignment: CDR1 SGDLS and CDR2 YYNGEE. V lost 4 bases, J lost 6 bases, and 14 bases lay in between. For the CDR3, the DNA is TGTGCCAGCAGCACAGGACAAGTTTTTCAGCCCCAGCATTTT. Translated: CASSTGQVFQPQHF.

The V gene is TRBV9, the J gene TRBJ1-2; TRBD1 might be the D (5 bases). Germline V gene data show CDR1 as SGDLS and CDR2 as YYNGEE. The V end was cut by 3 bases, the J end by 1 base, with 19 bases between. The CDR3 has 17 residues. This CDR3 reads CASSATPGGVDNYGYTF. The CDR3, as DNA: TGTGCCAGCAGCGCCACACCGGGGGGGGTGGATAACTATGGCTACACCTTC.

This sequence joins TRBV6-5 and TRBJ2-7; D gene ambiguous. Trimming shortened V by 6 bases and J by 7 bases, and 22 bases separated the two germline ends. The CDR3 is made up of 15 amino acids. The germline V gene encodes CDR1 MNHEY and CDR2 SVGAGI. CDR3 region: CASSRFTGSREEQYF. DNA of the CDR3: TGTGCCAGCAGCAGATTCACGGGCTCTCGAGAGGAGCAGTACTTC.

This clone showed up just once. The V and J genes are TRBV29-1 and TRBJ2-1, with D maybe TRBD1 (6 bases). CDR3 length equals 15 residues. Germline values: CDR1 SQVTM, CDR2 ANQGSEA. The CDR3 reads CSILMDSFSYNEQFF. The CDR3, as DNA: TGCAGTATTCTGATGGACAGTTTCTCCTACAATGAGCAGTTCTTC.

The rearrangement uses TRBV19 and TRBJ2-1, with a weak D call TRBD2 (5 bases). CDR1 and CDR2 (germline): LNHDA, SQIVND (reference sequence). The CDR3 has 14 amino acids. V gave up 3 bases and J gave up 2 bases, with 8 bases separating them. The CDR3 DNA reads TGTGCCAGTAGTATCGTGGGAGCCTACAATGAGCAGTTCTTC. Translated, it gives CASSIVGAYNEQFF.

This chain uses TRBV7-8 with TRBJ2-7; 7 nucleotides align to TRBD1. Germline V gene lookup returns CDR1 SGHVS and CDR2 FQNEAQ. V was clipped by 5 bases and J by 0 bases; unmatched bases: 13. CDR3 length equals 17 residues. The CDR3 here is CASSPRSGTVNSYEQYF. The CDR3 coding sequence is TGTGCCAGCAGCCCAAGGTCCGGGACAGTTAACTCCTACGAGCAGTACTTC.

The chain links TRBV18 to TRBJ1-4; D is possibly TRBD1 (6 bases). This CDR3 has 16 amino acids. V lost 3 bases to trimming and J lost 3 bases, with 14 bases between them. Germline CDR1 and CDR2: KGHSH and LQKENI. CDR3 in DNA: TGTGCCAGCTCACCGCAGGGGATACGGGCTAATGAAAAACTGTTTTTT. It specifies CASSPQGIRANEKLFF.

The chain is built from TRBV4-2 and TRBJ1-1, with D uncertain. Trimming took off 0 bases at V and 3 bases at J, with 8 bases between the two ends. Germline V gene data show CDR1 as LGHNA and CDR2 as YNFKEQ. This CDR3 has 14 residues. The CDR3 is CASSQERAHTEAFF. The DNA of the CDR3 is TGTGCCAGCAGCCAAGAAAGGGCGCACACTGAAGCTTTCTTT.

The rearrangement joins TRBV28 to TRBJ1-5; 8 nucleotides match TRBD1. The CDR3 length is 18 residues. CDR1 and CDR2 (germline): MDHEN, SYDVKM. Trimming removed 1 base from V and 1 base from J; junction bases left unmatched: 9. The CDR3 loop reads CASSLLGQGDWSNQPQHF. The CDR3 bases are TGTGCCAGCAGTTTATTAGGACAGGGAGATTGGAGCAATCAGCCCCAGCATTTT.

The chain links TRBV10-2 to TRBJ1-5; TRBD1 agrees at 9 bases. The germline CDR1 and CDR2 sequences are WSHSY and SAAADI. J was trimmed by 7 bases and V by 8 bases; bases with no gene match: 9. The CDR3 runs 14 residues. CDR3 residues: CASAETGGSQPQHF. CDR3 coding DNA: TGCGCCAGCGCAGAAACAGGGGGCAGCCAGCCCCAGCATTTT.

The chain joins TRBV7-2 to TRBJ1-1; maybe TRBD1 (5 bases). Germline V gene sequence: CDR1 SGHTA, CDR2 FQGNSA. V lost 3 bases, J lost 1 base, and 9 bases lay in between. The CDR3 is made up of 14 amino acids. The CDR3 DNA is TGTGCCAGCAGCTTCCCAGGGACGAACACTGAAGCTTTCTTT. This translates into CASSFPGTNTEAFF.

V usage is TRBV18 and J usage is TRBJ1-1; tentative D call: TRBD1 (6 bases). The CDR3 sequence is 16 residues long. V shed 6 bases and J shed 1 base, with 18 bases lying between them. Germline V gene data show CDR1 as KGHSH and CDR2 as LQKENI. The CDR3 protein is CASSLIPQGRNTEAFF. CDR3 nucleotides: TGTGCCAGCTCGCTGATTCCTCAGGGGAGGAACACTGAAGCTTTCTTT.

The rearrangement uses TRBV10-1 and TRBJ2-7; D remains ambiguous. Trimming cost V 3 bases and J 11 bases, with 17 bases left between them. Germline-derived CDR1 and CDR2 are WNHNN and SYGVQD (reference sequence). The CDR3 is 13 amino acids. CDR3 nucleotide sequence: TGCGCCAGCAGTGAAAGGCTCGACTTGGGGAAGTACTTC. Protein: CASSERLDLGKYF.

This chain uses TRBV7-8 with TRBJ1-2; D may be TRBD1 (6 bases). From germline, CDR1 is SGHVS and CDR2 FQNEAQ. V was shortened by 5 bases and J by 4 bases, with 14 bases between the two germline ends. This CDR3 has 14 residues. The CDR3 sequence: CASSQTGQSYGYTF. In DNA form, the CDR3 reads TGTGCCAGCAGCCAAACCGGACAGAGCTATGGCTACACCTTC. Full variable domain (remainder filled in from reference TRBV7-8 and TRBJ1-2): GAGVSQSPRYKVAKRGQDVALRCDPISGHVSLFWYQQALGQGPEFLTYFQNEAQLDKSGLPSDRFFAERPEGSVSTLKIQRTQQEDSAVYLCASSQTGQSYGYTFGSGTRLTVV.

The rearrangement uses TRBV6-6 and TRBJ2-5, with 9 bases matching TRBD1. V lost 7 bases and J lost 5; bases outside the gene matches: 8. Germline V CDR1 and CDR2: MNHNY, SVGAGI (reference sequence). The CDR3 contains 14 residues. The CDR3 reads CASTPGQGEETQYF. The CDR3 bases are TGTGCCAGCACCCCGGGACAGGGAGAGGAGACCCAGTACTTC.

The genes are TRBV30 and TRBJ2-2; D is uncertain. V gave up 2 bases and J gave up 1 base, with 2 bases separating them. CDR3 length equals 12 residues. Germline loops: CDR1 GTSNPN, CDR2 SVGIG (reference sequence). Here the CDR3 DNA reads TGTGCCTGGAGTCGGAACACCGGGGAGCTGTTTTTT. Translated: CAWSRNTGELFF.

The CDR3 coding sequence is TGTGCCAGCAGCGCTGACTTGGGCACCTACGAGCAGTACTTC. The encoded protein is CASSADLGTYEQYF. The chain uses TRBV7-9 and TRBJ2-7, with unresolved D. V was cut by 5 bases and J by 2 bases, with 13 bases left in between. Germline-derived CDR1 and CDR2 are SEHNR and FQNEAQ (reference sequence). The CDR3 has 14 residues.

The J gene is TRBJ1-4, the V gene TRBV6-6; D possibly corresponds to TRBD1 (6 bases). The V and J ends lost 6 bases and 8 bases respectively, with 10 bases between them. The CDR3 runs to 12 residues. Germline V lookup: CDR1 MNHNY, CDR2 SVGAGI (reference sequence). CDR3 sequence (DNA): TGTGCCAGCAGCAGGGGTAGCGAAAAACTGTTTTTT. Translating gives CASSRGSEKLFF.

The chain uses TRBV9 and TRBJ1-2; a weak D match, TRBD1 (6 bases). Trimming shortened V by 3 bases and J by 5 bases, and 14 bases separated the two germline ends. The CDR3 has 14 amino acids. Per the germline V gene, CDR1 is SGDLS and CDR2 is YYNGEE. CDR3 amino acids: CASSAPTGVYGYTF. In DNA, the CDR3 is TGTGCCAGCAGCGCCCCGACAGGCGTTTATGGCTACACCTTC.

This sequence joins TRBV29-1 and TRBJ2-7; a weak D match, TRBD2 (6 bases). Germline values: CDR1 SQVTM, CDR2 ANQGSEA. Trimming took off 6 bases at V and 0 bases at J, with 15 bases between the two ends. The CDR3 is 14 residues long. The CDR3 here is CSVFGGESSYEQYF. The CDR3 DNA reads as TGCAGCGTCTTCGGCGGGGAGAGCTCCTACGAGCAGTACTTC.

This chain links TRBV9 with TRBJ2-3, with D hard to call. The germline V and J ends were trimmed by 7 bases and 1 base, with 4 bases remaining between them. CDR1 SGDLS and CDR2 YYNGEE come from the germline V gene. This CDR3 is 11 amino acids long. CDR3 amino acids: CASGGTDTQYF. Written as DNA, the CDR3 is TGTGCCAGCGGGGGCACAGATACGCAGTATTTT.

The V and J genes are TRBV2 and TRBJ1-6; D not certain. Trimming took off 8 bases at V and 6 bases at J, with 17 bases between the two ends. Per the germline V gene, CDR1 is SNHLY and CDR2 is FYNNEI. The CDR3 has 15 residues. CDR3 in amino acids: CASLLSLDRNSPLHF. The CDR3 DNA follows: TGTGCCAGCCTCCTCTCACTTGACCGTAATTCACCCCTCCACTTT.

V gene TRBV2 combines with J gene TRBJ2-1; the D is unclear. V was pared by 8 bases and J by 4 bases, with 12 bases between. The CDR3 loop spans 13 amino acids. CDR1 and CDR2 from the germline V gene are SNHLY and FYNNEI. CDR3 in amino acids: CASCAELYNEQFF. DNA for the CDR3: TGTGCCAGCTGCGCAGAGTTATACAATGAGCAGTTCTTC.

The V and J genes are TRBV4-3 and TRBJ2-7; no firm D call. The CDR3 length is 14 residues. The ends were cut back, 1 base at V and 0 bases at J, with 7 bases in the middle. Germline values: CDR1 LGHNA, CDR2 YSLEER. The CDR3 nucleotides are TGCGCCAGCAGCCAAGGGGCGAGCTCCTACGAGCAGTACTTC. The encoded protein is CASSQGASSYEQYF.

This clone was observed a handful of times. The chain links TRBV2 to TRBJ2-1; 8 positions agree with TRBD2. This CDR3 comprises 12 residues. CDR1 and CDR2 (germline): SNHLY, FYNNEI. V shed 5 bases, J shed 11 bases, and the junction held 5 bases outside the gene matches. CDR3 loop: CASSSVSGKQFF. The CDR3 DNA sequence: TGTGCCAGCAGTTCCGTTAGCGGGAAGCAGTTCTTC.